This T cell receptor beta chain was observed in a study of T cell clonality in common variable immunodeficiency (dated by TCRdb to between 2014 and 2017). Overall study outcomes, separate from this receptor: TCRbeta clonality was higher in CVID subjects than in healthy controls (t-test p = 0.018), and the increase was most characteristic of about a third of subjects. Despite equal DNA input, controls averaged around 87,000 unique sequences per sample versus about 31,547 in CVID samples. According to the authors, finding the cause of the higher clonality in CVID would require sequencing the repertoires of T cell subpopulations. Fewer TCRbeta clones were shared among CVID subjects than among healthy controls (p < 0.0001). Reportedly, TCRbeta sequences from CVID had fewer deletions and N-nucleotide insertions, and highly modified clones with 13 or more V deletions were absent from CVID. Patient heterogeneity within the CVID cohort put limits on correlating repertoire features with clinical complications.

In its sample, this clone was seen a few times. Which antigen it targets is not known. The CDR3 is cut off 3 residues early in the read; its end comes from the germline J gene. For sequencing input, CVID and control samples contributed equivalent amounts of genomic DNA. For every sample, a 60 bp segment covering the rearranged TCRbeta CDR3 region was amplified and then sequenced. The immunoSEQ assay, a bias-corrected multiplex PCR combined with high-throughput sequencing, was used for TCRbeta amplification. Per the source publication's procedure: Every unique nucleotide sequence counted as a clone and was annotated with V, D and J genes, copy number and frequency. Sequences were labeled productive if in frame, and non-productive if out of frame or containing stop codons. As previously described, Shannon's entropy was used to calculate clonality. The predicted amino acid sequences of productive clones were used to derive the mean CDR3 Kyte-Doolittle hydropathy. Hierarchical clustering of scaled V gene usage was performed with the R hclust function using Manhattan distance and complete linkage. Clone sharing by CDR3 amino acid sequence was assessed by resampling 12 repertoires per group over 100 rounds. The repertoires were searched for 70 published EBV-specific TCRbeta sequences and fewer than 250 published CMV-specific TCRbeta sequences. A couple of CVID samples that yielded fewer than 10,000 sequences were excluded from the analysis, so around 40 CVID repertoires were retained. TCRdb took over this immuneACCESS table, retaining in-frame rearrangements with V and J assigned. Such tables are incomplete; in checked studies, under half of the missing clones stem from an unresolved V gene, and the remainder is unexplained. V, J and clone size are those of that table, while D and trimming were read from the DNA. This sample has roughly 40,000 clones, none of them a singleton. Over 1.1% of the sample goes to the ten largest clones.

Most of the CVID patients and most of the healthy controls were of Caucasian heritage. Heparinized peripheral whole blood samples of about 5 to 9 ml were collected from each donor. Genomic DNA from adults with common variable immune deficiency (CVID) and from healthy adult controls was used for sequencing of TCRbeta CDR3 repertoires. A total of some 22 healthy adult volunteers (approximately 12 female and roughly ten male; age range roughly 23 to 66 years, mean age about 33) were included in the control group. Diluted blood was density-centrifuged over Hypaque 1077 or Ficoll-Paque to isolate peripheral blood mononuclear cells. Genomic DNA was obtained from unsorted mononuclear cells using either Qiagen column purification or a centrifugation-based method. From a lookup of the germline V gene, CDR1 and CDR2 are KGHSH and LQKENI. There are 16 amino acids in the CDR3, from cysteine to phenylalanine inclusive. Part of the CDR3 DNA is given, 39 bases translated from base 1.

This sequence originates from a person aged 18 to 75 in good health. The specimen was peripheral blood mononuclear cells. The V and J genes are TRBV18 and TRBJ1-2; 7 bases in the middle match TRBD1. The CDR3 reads CASSPRGLAGAHDYTF. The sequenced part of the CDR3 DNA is TGTGCCAGCTCACCAAGGGGGCTAGCGGGAGCCCACGAC.